The next 19 T cell receptor beta chains were all read from a single sample in a study of radiation and T cells in renal cell carcinoma. Sequencing used immunoSEQ multiplex PCR; TCRdb keeps in-frame clones, though not all of them. The table shows 130,000 or so clones, with less than 85% occurring only once. The time point here: baseline pretreatment blood. Treatment indicated: 15 Gy SBRT to primary tumor, nephrectomy 4 weeks later. This specimen was blood, taken from a patient whose treatment included radiotherapy and nephrectomy. Receptors were obtained from a woman aged 45-60 years with renal cell carcinoma.

The chain uses TRBV20-1 and TRBJ2-7, with D tentatively TRBD2 (5 bases). Per germline, CDR1 DFQATT and CDR2 SNEGSKA (reference sequence). The V gene lost 8 bases and the J gene lost 9 bases, with 17 bases spanning the gap. The CDR3 loop spans 11 amino acids. The CDR3 protein is CSPGNPTGQYF. The CDR3 region has the DNA TGCAGTCCCGGGAACCCGACGGGGCAGTACTTC.

J is TRBJ2-7 and V is TRBV9, with 8 bases that match TRBD1. V shed 4 bases and J 2 bases; nucleotides not matched to a gene: 8. The CDR3 loop spans 15 amino acids. Germline CDR1 SGDLS, CDR2 YYNGEE. CDR3 amino acids: CASSPGQGLTYEQYF. The DNA for the CDR3 is TGTGCCAGCAGCCCCGGACAGGGTCTTACCTACGAGCAGTACTTC.

The chain recombines TRBV4-3 with TRBJ1-6; D uncertain. Per germline, CDR1 LGHNA and CDR2 YSLEER. The V end lost 2 bases, the J end lost 7 bases, and 9 bases lay between the germline ends. This CDR3 is 14 amino acids long. This CDR3 reads CASSQRPANSPLHF. The CDR3, as DNA: TGCGCCAGCAGCCAACGTCCAGCCAATTCACCCCTCCACTTT.

This chain joins TRBV7-9 and TRBJ2-7; maybe TRBD1 (6 bases). The ends were cut back, 3 bases at V and 4 bases at J, with 10 bases in the middle. Germline CDR1 reads SEHNR; CDR2 reads FQNEAQ (reference sequence). The CDR3 loop spans 13 amino acids. The CDR3 DNA is TGTGCCAGCAGCTTGGTAGGGGGTTACGAGCAGTACTTC. It translates to CASSLVGGYEQYF.

This clone was seen a single time. The V and J genes are TRBV4-3 and TRBJ1-1; maybe TRBD1 (6 bases). CDR1 LGHNA and CDR2 YSLEER come from the germline V gene. CDR3 length: 14 residues. Trimming stripped 5 bases from V and 2 bases from J, with 12 bases between. CDR3 in DNA: TGCGCCAGCAGCTCACAGGGAAAAAACACTGAAGCTTTCTTT. Translating it yields CASSSQGKNTEAFF.

This clone has just one count. The genes are TRBV30 and TRBJ2-1; 8 positions match TRBD2. The CDR3 extends over 12 amino acids. Germline CDR1 GTSNPN, CDR2 SVGIG (reference sequence). V lost 4 bases to trimming and J lost 10 bases; unmatched junction nucleotides: 6. In DNA, the CDR3 is TGTGCCTGGACTCCCCGGGGGGGCGAGCAGTTCTTC. This encodes CAWTPRGGEQFF. Looking up the rest from reference TRBV30 and TRBJ2-1 gives the full variable domain: SQTIHQWPATLVQPVGSPLSLECTVEGTSNPNLYWYRQAAGRGLQLLFYSVGIGQISSEVPQNLSASRPQDRQFILSSKKLLLSDSGFYLCAWTPRGGEQFFGPGTRLTVL.

This clone was seen a handful of times. The rearrangement joins TRBV9 to TRBJ1-6, with TRBD1 matching 8 bases. Germline CDR1 SGDLS, CDR2 YYNGEE. CDR3 size: 15 residues. V lost 0 bases, J lost 8 bases, and 4 bases stayed unmatched. CDR3 nucleotide sequence: TGTGCCAGCAGCGTAGGGCAGGGGGCTGATTCACCCCTCCACTTT. It translates to CASSVGQGADSPLHF.

The rearrangement uses TRBV5-1 and TRBJ2-2; 9 bases agree with TRBD1. Germline values: CDR1 SGHRS, CDR2 YFSETQ. There are 16 residues in the CDR3. Losses at the gene ends were 6 bases for V and 1 base for J; bases not matched to a gene: 7. The CDR3 region is CASTGQGTGNTGELFF. CDR3 DNA sequence: TGCGCCAGCACCGGACAGGGGACAGGGAACACCGGGGAGCTGTTTTTT. The complete variable domain, with remaining parts taken from reference TRBV5-1 and TRBJ2-2, reads KAGVTQTPRYLIKTRGQQVTLSCSPISGHRSVSWYQQTPGQGLQFLFEYFSETQRNKGNFPGRFSGRQFSNSRSEMNVSTLELGDSALYLCASTGQGTGNTGELFFGEGSRLTVL.

In nucleotides, the CDR3 is TGTGCCAGCAGCGCGGACAGCTATGGCTACACCTTC. Residues: CASSADSYGYTF. The chain links TRBV5-4 to TRBJ1-2; weak D call: TRBD1 (6 bases). The CDR3 is 12 amino acids. The ends were cut back, 4 bases at V and 4 bases at J, with 8 bases in the middle. Germline V gives CDR1 SGHNT, CDR2 YYREEE (reference sequence).

V usage is TRBV7-2 and J usage is TRBJ2-3, with D possibly matching TRBD1 (6 bases). V lost 5 bases and J lost 0, with 9 bases in between. Germline CDR1 is SGHTA and CDR2 is FQGNSA. There are 14 residues in the CDR3. The CDR3 sequence: CASSVDSSTDTQYF. The CDR3 DNA follows: TGTGCCAGCAGCGTGGACAGTAGCACAGATACGCAGTATTTT.

The V and J genes are TRBV5-1 and TRBJ2-3; D gene uncertain. CDR3 length: 12 amino acids. Trimming shortened V by 0 bases and J by 6 bases, and 5 bases separated the two germline ends. In germline, CDR1 is SGHRS, CDR2 YFSETQ. The DNA for the CDR3 is TGCGCCAGCAGCTTGGGCGTGGATACGCAGTATTTT. Translating it yields CASSLGVDTQYF.

The chain combines TRBV5-4 with TRBJ1-6; 7 bases line up with TRBD1. Germline-derived CDR1 and CDR2 are SGHNT and YYREEE (reference sequence). V was clipped by 0 bases and J by 0 bases; unmatched bases: 6. This CDR3 has 18 amino acids. The CDR3 DNA reads TGTGCCAGCAGCTTGGGGGGACAGATTAGCTCCTATAATTCACCCCTCCACTTT. Its translation is CASSLGGQISSYNSPLHF.

This chain uses TRBV10-3 with TRBJ2-7; a possible D gene is TRBD1 (6 bases). The CDR3 has 11 amino acids. V lost 8 bases, J lost 6 bases, and 11 bases lay in between. CDR1 ENHRY and CDR2 SYGVKD come from the germline V gene. CDR3 amino acids: CAIGGGAEQYF. DNA of the CDR3: TGTGCCATCGGGGGCGGTGCCGAGCAGTACTTC.

V usage is TRBV7-2 and J usage is TRBJ1-5; TRBD1 might be the D (6 bases). The V gene lost 5 bases and the J gene lost 3 bases, with 14 bases spanning the gap. Germline V CDR1 and CDR2: SGHTA, FQGNSA. This CDR3 has 15 residues. This CDR3 reads CASSPQGGNNQPQHF. The CDR3 nucleotides read TGTGCCAGCAGCCCCCAAGGGGGGAACAATCAGCCCCAGCATTTT.

This chain joins TRBV19 and TRBJ2-5, with a tentative D call TRBD2 (5 bases). Between the trimmed V and J ends, which lost 4 bases and 5 bases, there was a span of 8 bases. The CDR3 spans 12 residues. Germline lookup yields CDR1 LNHDA and CDR2 SQIVND (reference sequence). The CDR3 DNA follows: TGTGCCAGTAGTACTAGCTCCGAGACCCAGTACTTC. Its protein is CASSTSSETQYF.

The chain recombines TRBV9 with TRBJ2-3; D remains ambiguous. The CDR3 is 13 amino acids. Trimming took off 2 bases at V and 2 bases at J, with 6 bases between the two ends. Germline loops: CDR1 SGDLS, CDR2 YYNGEE. The CDR3 nucleotides read TGTGCCAGCAGCGTTTGGGCCACAGATACGCAGTATTTT. This sequence encodes CASSVWATDTQYF.

This chain links TRBV4-2 with TRBJ1-3; TRBD1 aligns across 7 bases. CDR1 is LGHNA, CDR2 YNFKEQ, per germline. V gave up 0 bases and J gave up 2 bases; unmatched junction bases: 4. CDR3 length: 16 amino acids. The CDR3 bases are TGTGCCAGCAGCCAAGATGGGCAGGGGGCTGGAAACACCATATATTTT. This encodes CASSQDGQGAGNTIYF.

The V gene is TRBV11-2, the J gene TRBJ2-5; no definite D call. Germline CDR1 is SGHAT and CDR2 is FQNNGV. Trimming stripped 5 bases from V and 1 base from J, with 11 bases between. This CDR3 has 14 residues. The CDR3 sequence: CASSLQRVQETQYF. The CDR3 bases are TGTGCCAGCAGCCTACAGAGAGTCCAAGAGACCCAGTACTTC. Full variable domain (outside the CDR3, taken from reference TRBV11-2 and TRBJ2-5): EAGVAQSPRYKIIEKRQSVAFWCNPISGHATLYWYQQILGQGPKLLIQFQNNGVVDDSQLPKDRFSAERLKGVDSTLKIQPAKLEDSAVYLCASSLQRVQETQYFGPGTRLLVL.

The rearrangement uses TRBV5-6 and TRBJ1-1, with a possible D match to TRBD1 (6 bases). The V end was cut by 4 bases, the J end by 1 base, with 11 bases between. The length of the CDR3 is 14 residues. Germline CDR1 is SGHDT and CDR2 is YYEEEE. CDR3 nucleotides: TGTGCCAGCAGCATCGGCAGGGGGAACACTGAAGCTTTCTTT. This sequence encodes CASSIGRGNTEAFF.